The 24 T cell receptor beta chains in this list originate from one sample, sequenced in a study of T cell responses to AZD1222 COVID-19 vaccine. Libraries were prepared by immunoSEQ multiplex PCR; TCRdb keeps only in-frame clonotypes and omits some of them. This sample has nearly 110,000 clones; around 90% occur once, and the top ten carry approximately 22%. Material: peripheral blood, obtained on day 0 of AZD1222 vaccination. The source of these receptors is an adult in good health.

This chain connects TRBV4-2 to TRBJ1-1; TRBD1 is a possible D gene (5 bases). The CDR3 is 16 amino acids. The germline V and J ends were trimmed by 1 base and 3 bases, with 15 bases remaining between them. From germline, CDR1 is LGHNA and CDR2 YNFKEQ. CDR3 in amino acids: CASSQVEGGTYTEAFF. The CDR3 DNA follows: TGTGCCAGCAGCCAAGTGGAGGGTGGGACGTACACTGAAGCTTTCTTT.

The J gene is TRBJ1-4, the V gene TRBV7-7, with D unresolved. The ends were cut back, 5 bases at V and 8 bases at J, with 18 bases in the middle. The CDR3 is 15 amino acids. Germline loops: CDR1 SSHAT, CDR2 FNYEAQ (reference sequence). For the CDR3, the DNA is TGTGCCAGCAGCCCCCGAGGGTCGCCGGGCGAAAAACTGTTTTTT. Its protein is CASSPRGSPGEKLFF.

A remark on this clone: At one end the junction does not follow the germline gene, possibly because of a read error. This chain connects TRBV3-1 (or the pseudogene TRBV3-2) to TRBJ1-2; D call uncertain. This CDR3 region has 13 residues. Germline CDR1 is LGHDT and CDR2 is YNNKEL (reference sequence). CDR3 DNA sequence: TGTGCCAGCAGCCAAGGCCAGCTGACTCTTCTGGCCTTC. This encodes CASSQGQLTLLAF.

The chain links TRBV12-3 or TRBV12-4 to TRBJ1-3; possibly TRBD1 for D (5 bases). V dropped 4 bases and J dropped 2 bases, with 6 bases sitting between them. The CDR3 covers 13 residues. CDR3 loop: CASSSGPGNTIYF. The CDR3 bases are TGTGCCAGCAGTTCAGGGCCTGGAAACACCATATATTTT.

This clone occurred a few times. The rearrangement joins TRBV6-5 to TRBJ2-2; D gene uncertain. Between the trimmed V and J ends, which lost 7 bases and 6 bases, there was a span of 12 bases. Germline CDR1 and CDR2: MNHEY and SVGAGI. CDR3 length: 13 residues. The CDR3 spells CASITIRAGELFF. CDR3 DNA sequence: TGTGCCAGCATCACCATAAGGGCCGGGGAGCTGTTTTTT.

This clone occurred once. This chain uses TRBV4-2 with TRBJ2-7; perhaps TRBD1 as D (6 bases). The CDR3 extends over 15 amino acids. Germline CDR1 reads LGHNA; CDR2 reads YNFKEQ. V dropped 0 bases and J dropped 0 bases, with 9 bases sitting between them. Here the CDR3 DNA reads TGTGCCAGCAGCCAAGATGCGGACAGCTCCTACGAGCAGTACTTC. Translating it yields CASSQDADSSYEQYF.

The chain recombines TRBV7-6 with TRBJ2-7, with D possibly being TRBD1 (5 bases). Per the germline V gene, CDR1 is SGHVS and CDR2 is FNYEAQ. Trimming pared 3 bases from V and 7 bases from J, leaving 10 bases between. The CDR3 loop spans 12 amino acids. The CDR3 DNA is TGTGCCAGCAGCTTGGACACCGAGGAGCAGTACTTC. It encodes CASSLDTEEQYF.

This clone is a singleton in its sample. The chain links TRBV21-1 to TRBJ1-4. TRBV21-1 is designated a pseudogene. The CDR3 covers 14 residues. The CDR3 nucleotides read TGTGCCAGCAGCAACTGGTCCCTTGGGGAAAAACTGTTTTTT. This encodes CASSNWSLGEKLFF.

The genes are TRBV19 and TRBJ2-2; a possible D gene is TRBD1 (5 bases). Germline lookup yields CDR1 LNHDA and CDR2 SQIVND (reference sequence). This CDR3 has 14 amino acids. V was pared by 9 bases and J by 3 bases, with 14 bases between. The CDR3 nucleotides read TGTGCCAGCATTGGGGCAGGCGACACCGGGGAGCTGTTTTTT. It codes for CASIGAGDTGELFF.

This clone appeared a single time. This chain connects TRBV30 to TRBJ2-3; the D is unclear. The CDR3 sequence is 13 residues long. V lost 1 base and J lost 4, with 9 bases in between. Germline V gives CDR1 GTSNPN, CDR2 SVGIG (reference sequence). CDR3 sequence: CAWSGGAADTQYF. The CDR3 DNA is TGTGCCTGGAGTGGCGGTGCAGCAGATACGCAGTATTTT.

In this sample, this clone turned up once. This chain connects TRBV14 to TRBJ1-2; no definite D call. This CDR3 region has 13 residues. Per germline, CDR1 SGHDN and CDR2 FVKESK. Trimming stripped 0 bases from V and 5 bases from J, with 7 bases between. The CDR3 sequence: CASSQDLQYGYTF. Written as DNA, the CDR3 is TGTGCCAGCAGCCAAGATTTACAATATGGCTACACCTTC.

The rearrangement joins TRBV20-1 to TRBJ2-7; D may match TRBD1 or TRBD2 (5 bases each). The ends were cut back, 0 bases at V and 8 bases at J, with 8 bases in the middle. The V gene's germline CDR1 is DFQATT and CDR2 SNEGSKA (reference sequence). This CDR3 has 11 residues. In DNA form, the CDR3 reads TGCAGTGCTAGAGATCAGGGACAGCAGTACTTC. Its protein is CSARDQGQQYF.

This clone was picked up many times. The chain combines TRBV5-6 with TRBJ1-2; no clear D gene. The CDR3 extends over 18 amino acids. Germline V lookup: CDR1 SGHDT, CDR2 YYEEEE. Deletions cut 1 base from V and 4 bases from J, with 23 bases between. The DNA for the CDR3 is TGTGCCAGCAGCTTGATGCGTTCAGGACCCTGGGGTAGCTATGGCTACACCTTC. Protein sequence: CASSLMRSGPWGSYGYTF.

The CDR3 bases are TGTGCCAGCAGTTACGGGCAGGTGAGCACAGATACGCAGTATTTT. Protein: CASSYGQVSTDTQYF. The gene calls are TRBV6-2 or TRBV6-3 and TRBJ2-3; D remains ambiguous. This CDR3 region has 15 residues. Germline V gives CDR1 MNHEY, CDR2 SVGEGT. The V end lost 2 bases, the J end lost 0 bases, and 9 bases lay between the germline ends.

This rearrangement joins TRBV5-1 to TRBJ1-1; 7 positions agree with TRBD1. The CDR3 runs 14 residues. V was pared by 0 bases and J by 6 bases, with 5 bases of the junction left unmatched. The germline CDR1 and CDR2 sequences are SGHRS and YFSETQ. The CDR3 loop is CASSLERGRPEAFF. The CDR3 region has the DNA TGCGCCAGCAGCTTGGAAAGGGGGCGTCCTGAAGCTTTCTTT.

This chain links TRBV19 with TRBJ2-7; either TRBD1 or TRBD2 may supply D (5 bases each). This CDR3 is built from 13 residues. Germline CDR1 LNHDA, CDR2 SQIVND (reference sequence). Trimming left V 5 bases short and J 6 bases short, with 14 bases between. The CDR3 region has the DNA TGTGCCAGTAGTGCACAGGCGCGGGTCGAGCAGTACTTC. Its protein product is CASSAQARVEQYF.

The genes are TRBV6-2 or TRBV6-3 and TRBJ1-2, with D uncertain. The CDR3 consists of 12 residues. Between the trimmed V and J ends, which lost 6 bases and 2 bases, there was a span of 7 bases. The germline gives CDR1 MNHEY, CDR2 SVGEGT. CDR3 loop: CASSDPNYGYTF. The CDR3, as DNA: TGTGCCAGCAGCGACCCGAACTATGGCTACACCTTC.

This clone was detected only once. The CDR3 loop reads CASRGTGIFNQPQHF. CDR3 sequence (DNA): TGTGCCAGCAGGGGGACAGGGATATTCAATCAGCCCCAGCATTTT. The chain is built from TRBV6-1 and TRBJ1-5; 9 nucleotides align to TRBD1. Germline V CDR1 and CDR2: MNHNS, SASEGT. The trim removed 6 bases at V and 3 bases at J, leaving 6 bases unmatched. The CDR3 has 15 amino acids.

V usage is TRBV11-2 and J usage is TRBJ1-5; D is perhaps TRBD1 (5 bases). Germline assignment: CDR1 SGHAT and CDR2 FQNNGV. Trimming removed 4 bases at V and 7 bases at J, with 14 bases between. The CDR3 extends over 14 amino acids. The CDR3 coding sequence is TGTGCCAGCAGCTCAGGGAATCTTGGACAGCCCCAGCATTTT. Translation gives CASSSGNLGQPQHF.

The chain combines TRBV5-8 with TRBJ2-7; D is ambiguous. Germline assignment: CDR1 SGHTS and CDR2 YDEGEE. V was pared by 4 bases and J by 9 bases, with 14 bases between. This CDR3 is 12 amino acids long. The CDR3 DNA is TGTGCCAGCAGCACCCCCCCAGGCGGGCAGTACTTC. Protein sequence: CASSTPPGGQYF.

This clone was seen just once. The V and J genes are TRBV7-2 and TRBJ2-1; D is perhaps TRBD2 (5 bases). The CDR3 loop spans 15 amino acids. Trimming cost V 2 bases and J 8 bases, with 16 bases left between them. The germline gives CDR1 SGHTA, CDR2 FQGNSA. The CDR3 bases are TGTGCCAGCAGCTTACTTCTAGCTTGGAGCGATGAGCAGTTCTTC. It yields the protein CASSLLLAWSDEQFF.

The rearrangement joins TRBV11-2 to TRBJ2-6; D unclear. This CDR3 region has 15 residues. Deletions cut 6 bases from V and 1 base from J, with 10 bases between. The germline gives CDR1 SGHAT, CDR2 FQNNGV. CDR3 sequence (DNA): TGTGCCAGCAGTAGGGCGGCTTCTGGGGCCAACGTCCTGACTTTC. Translated, it gives CASSRAASGANVLTF.

The chain carries TRBV3-1 (or the pseudogene TRBV3-2) and TRBJ1-2; 8 nucleotides agree with TRBD1. The V and J ends lost 4 bases and 4 bases, in that order; junction bases with no gene match: 8. Germline CDR1 reads LGHDT; CDR2 reads YNNKEL (reference sequence). The CDR3 contains 15 residues. CDR3 loop: CASSLGTGETYGYTF. CDR3 bases: TGTGCCAGCAGCCTTGGGACAGGTGAAACCTATGGCTACACCTTC.

This clone has just one count. V is TRBV1 and J is TRBJ2-5; TRBD2, the table's D call, lacks a check against the DNA. TRBV1 is a known pseudogene. The CDR3 loop spans 15 amino acids. CDR3 in DNA: TGCACCAGCAGCCAAGAAGGAGCAGAACAAGAGACCCAGTACTTC. This gives the protein CTSSQEGAEQETQYF.